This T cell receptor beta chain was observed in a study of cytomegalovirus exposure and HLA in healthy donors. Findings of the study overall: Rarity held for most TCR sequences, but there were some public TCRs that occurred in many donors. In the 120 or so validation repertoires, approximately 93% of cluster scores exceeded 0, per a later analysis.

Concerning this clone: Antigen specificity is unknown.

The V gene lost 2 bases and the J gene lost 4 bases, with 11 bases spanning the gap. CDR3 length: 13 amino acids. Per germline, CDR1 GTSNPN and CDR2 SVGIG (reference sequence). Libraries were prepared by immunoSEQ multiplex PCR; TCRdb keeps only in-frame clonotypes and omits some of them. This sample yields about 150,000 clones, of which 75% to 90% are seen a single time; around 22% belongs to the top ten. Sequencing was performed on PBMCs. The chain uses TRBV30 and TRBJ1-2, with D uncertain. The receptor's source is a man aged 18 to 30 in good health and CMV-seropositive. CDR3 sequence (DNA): TGTGCCTGGAGTCCCCAGTTGTCCTATGGCTACACCTTC. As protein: CAWSPQLSYGYTF.